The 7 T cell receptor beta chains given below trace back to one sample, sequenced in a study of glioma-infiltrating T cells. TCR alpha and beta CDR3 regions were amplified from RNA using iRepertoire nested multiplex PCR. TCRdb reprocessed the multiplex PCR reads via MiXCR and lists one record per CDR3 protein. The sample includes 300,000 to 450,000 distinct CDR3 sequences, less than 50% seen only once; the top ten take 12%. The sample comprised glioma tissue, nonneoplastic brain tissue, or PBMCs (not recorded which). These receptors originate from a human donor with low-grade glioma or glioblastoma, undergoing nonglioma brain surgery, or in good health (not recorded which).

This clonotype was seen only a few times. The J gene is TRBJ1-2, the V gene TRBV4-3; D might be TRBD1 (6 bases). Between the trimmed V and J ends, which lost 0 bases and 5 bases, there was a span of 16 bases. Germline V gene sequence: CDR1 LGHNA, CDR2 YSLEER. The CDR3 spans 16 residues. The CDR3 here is CASSQDSRQDRYGYTF. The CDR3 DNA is TGCGCCAGCAGCCAAGATTCCCGACAGGACAGATATGGCTACACCTTC.

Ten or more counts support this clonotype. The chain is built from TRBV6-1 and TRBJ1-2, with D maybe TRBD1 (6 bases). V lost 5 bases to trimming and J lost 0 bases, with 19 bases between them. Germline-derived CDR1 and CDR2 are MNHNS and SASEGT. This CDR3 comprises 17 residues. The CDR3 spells CASSSTPLDRPNYGYTF. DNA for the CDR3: TGTGCCAGCAGTTCCACCCCCCTGGACAGACCTAACTATGGCTACACCTTC.

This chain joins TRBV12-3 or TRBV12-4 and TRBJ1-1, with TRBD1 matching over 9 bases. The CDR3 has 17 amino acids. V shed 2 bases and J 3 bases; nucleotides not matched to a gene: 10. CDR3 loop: CASSLSRDRVGDTEAFF. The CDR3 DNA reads TGTGCCAGCAGTTTATCCCGGGACAGGGTAGGGGACACTGAAGCTTTCTTT.

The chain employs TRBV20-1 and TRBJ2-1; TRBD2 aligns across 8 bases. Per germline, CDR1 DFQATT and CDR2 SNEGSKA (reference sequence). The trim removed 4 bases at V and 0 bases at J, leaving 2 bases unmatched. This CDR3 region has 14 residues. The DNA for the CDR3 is TGCAGTGCTAAGCGGGGGAGCTCCTACAATGAGCAGTTCTTC. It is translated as CSAKRGSSYNEQFF.

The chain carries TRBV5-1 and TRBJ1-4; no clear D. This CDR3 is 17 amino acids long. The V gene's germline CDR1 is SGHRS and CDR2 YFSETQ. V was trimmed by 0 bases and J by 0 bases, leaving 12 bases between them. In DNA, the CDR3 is TGCGCCAGCAGCTTGGATGGCAGATTGGCAACTAATGAAAAACTGTTTTTT. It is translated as CASSLDGRLATNEKLFF.

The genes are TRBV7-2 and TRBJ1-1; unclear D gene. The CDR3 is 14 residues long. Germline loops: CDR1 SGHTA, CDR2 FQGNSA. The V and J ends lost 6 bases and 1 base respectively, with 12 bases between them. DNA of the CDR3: TGTGCCAGCAGATCCTTAGGGCGGAACACTGAAGCTTTCTTT. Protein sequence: CASRSLGRNTEAFF.

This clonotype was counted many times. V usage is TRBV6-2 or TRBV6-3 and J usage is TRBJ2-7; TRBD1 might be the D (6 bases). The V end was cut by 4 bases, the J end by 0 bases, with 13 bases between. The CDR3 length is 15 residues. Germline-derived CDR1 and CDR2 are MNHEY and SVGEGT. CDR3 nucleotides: TGTGCCAGCAGTTCCGACAGGATCCTCTCCTACGAGCAGTACTTC. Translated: CASSSDRILSYEQYF.